The sequence of this TCR beta chain was determined in a study of blood T cell repertoires in COVID-19. As for the study in general: T cells, B-cell-depleted T cells, or PBMCs supplied cDNA or gDNA.

The data were produced by immunoSEQ multiplex PCR, yet TCRdb's version contains in-frame clones alone and is incomplete. The sample carries 150,000 to 200,000 clones, 60% to 85% recorded once. The sequence came from a man in his 60s with acute or convalescent COVID-19. Sequenced material: peripheral blood.

CDR3 sequence (DNA): TGTGCCATCAGTGCGGACAGGTCAGGGGGTTCACCCCTCCACTTT. It yields the protein CAISADRSGGSPLHF. The rearrangement joins TRBV10-3 to TRBJ1-6; 7 bases are a match to TRBD1. Germline-derived CDR1 and CDR2 are ENHRY and SYGVKD. Trimming removed 4 bases from V and 9 bases from J; junction bases left unmatched: 9. CDR3 length: 15 amino acids.